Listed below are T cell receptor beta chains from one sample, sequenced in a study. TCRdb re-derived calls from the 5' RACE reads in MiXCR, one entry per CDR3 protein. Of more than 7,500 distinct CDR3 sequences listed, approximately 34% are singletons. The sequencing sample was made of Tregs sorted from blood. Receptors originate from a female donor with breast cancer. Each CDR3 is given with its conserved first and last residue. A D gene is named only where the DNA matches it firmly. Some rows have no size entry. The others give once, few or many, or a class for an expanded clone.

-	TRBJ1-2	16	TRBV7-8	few	CASSFEGALVGYGYTF
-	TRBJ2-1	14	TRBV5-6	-	CASSLRTNYNEQFF
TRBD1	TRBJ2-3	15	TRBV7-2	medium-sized	CASSQTGQSTDTQYF
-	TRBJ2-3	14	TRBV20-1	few	CSARGTPPRDTQYF
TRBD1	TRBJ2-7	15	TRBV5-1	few	CASSLAGGKAYEQYF
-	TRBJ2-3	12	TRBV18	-	CASTLKRDEQYF
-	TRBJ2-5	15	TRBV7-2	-	CASSLEARWGETQYF
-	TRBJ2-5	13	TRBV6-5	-	CASGRDFQETQYF
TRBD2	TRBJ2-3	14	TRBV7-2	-	CASSLLAGADAQYF
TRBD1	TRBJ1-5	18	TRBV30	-	CAWRRTRTGERSNQPQHF
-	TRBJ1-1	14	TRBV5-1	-	CASSSEPGNTEAFF
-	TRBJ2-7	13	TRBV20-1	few	CSAYLGSTYEQYF
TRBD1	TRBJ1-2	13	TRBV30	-	CAWSWGQGGGYTF
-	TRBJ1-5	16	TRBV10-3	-	CAISEPSSYSNQPQHF
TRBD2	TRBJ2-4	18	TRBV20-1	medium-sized	CSARDPRGGSGRSNIQYF
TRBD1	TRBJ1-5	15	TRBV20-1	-	CSARGGQGSNQPQHF
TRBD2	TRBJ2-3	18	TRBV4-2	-	CASSQFIGASGRPDTQYF
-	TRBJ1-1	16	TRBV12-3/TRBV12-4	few	CASSFGIETKATEAFF
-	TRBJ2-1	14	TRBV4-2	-	CASSRALFHNEQFF
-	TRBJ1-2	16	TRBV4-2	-	CASSQDGGATNYGYTF
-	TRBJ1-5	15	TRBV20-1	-	CSARRRLRGNQPQHF
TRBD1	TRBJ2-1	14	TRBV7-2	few	CASSLYSGGHEQFF
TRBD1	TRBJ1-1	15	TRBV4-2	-	CASSQAWDSSAEAFF
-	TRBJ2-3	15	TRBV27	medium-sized	CATPLSRLSTDTQYF
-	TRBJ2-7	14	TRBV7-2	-	CASRGVGPTYEQYF
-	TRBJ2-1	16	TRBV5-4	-	CASSLGLAGKDNEQFF
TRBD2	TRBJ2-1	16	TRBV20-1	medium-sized	CSATPLRLAGGNEQFF
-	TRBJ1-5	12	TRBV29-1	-	CSVWTVNQPQHF
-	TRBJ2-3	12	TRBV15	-	CATSRGSDTQYF
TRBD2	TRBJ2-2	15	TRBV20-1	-	CSAGRLARGTGELFF
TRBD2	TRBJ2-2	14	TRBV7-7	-	CASRLSGGTGELFF
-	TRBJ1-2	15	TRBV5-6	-	CASSLDQGFGYGYTF
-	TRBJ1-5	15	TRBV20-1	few	CSARSRAGGGQPQHF
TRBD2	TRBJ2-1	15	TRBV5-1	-	CASSLDLAGAVEQLF
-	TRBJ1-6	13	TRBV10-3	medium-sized	CAISETANSPLHF
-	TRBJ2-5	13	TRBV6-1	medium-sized	CASSESRSETQYF
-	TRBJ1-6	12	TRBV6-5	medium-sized	CASSYRGSPLHF
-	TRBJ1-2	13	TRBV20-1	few	CSAKDYNNYGYTF
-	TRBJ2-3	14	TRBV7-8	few	CASSGHTSTDTQYF
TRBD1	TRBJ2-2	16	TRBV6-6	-	CASSYRDRANIGKLFF
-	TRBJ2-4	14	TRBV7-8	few	CASSLGIAKNIQYF
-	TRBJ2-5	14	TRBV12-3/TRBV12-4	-	CASTEGGLAETQYF
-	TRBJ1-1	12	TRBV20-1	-	CSAIPGWAEAFF
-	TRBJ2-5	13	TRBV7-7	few	CASSFSGQETQYF
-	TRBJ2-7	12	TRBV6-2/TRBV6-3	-	CACSRGYYEQYF
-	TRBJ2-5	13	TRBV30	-	CAWSAQGWETQYF
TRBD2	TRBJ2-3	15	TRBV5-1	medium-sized	CASATSGSGTDTQYF
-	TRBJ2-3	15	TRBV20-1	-	CSARDQGMGAGTQYF
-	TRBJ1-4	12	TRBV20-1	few	CSVRVGGEKLFF
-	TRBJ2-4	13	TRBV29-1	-	CSAVQSGFNIQYF
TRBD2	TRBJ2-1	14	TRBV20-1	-	CSAPTSGRDNEQFF
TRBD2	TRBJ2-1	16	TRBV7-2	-	CASSFRLAGSYNEQFF
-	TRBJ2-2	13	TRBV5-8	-	CASSLLVVGELFF
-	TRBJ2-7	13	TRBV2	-	CASRVAGTYEQYF
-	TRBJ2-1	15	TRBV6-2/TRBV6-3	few	CASSYRERAYNEQFF
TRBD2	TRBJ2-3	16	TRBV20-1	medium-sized	CSASHLAGERTDTQYF
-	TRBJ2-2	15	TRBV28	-	CASSPRDSNTKELFF
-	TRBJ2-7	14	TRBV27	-	CASSFASEAYEQYF
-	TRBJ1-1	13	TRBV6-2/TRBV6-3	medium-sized	CASSRGLNTEAFF